This TCR beta chain was sequenced in a study of chemoradiotherapy in HPV16-positive cancers. On the study more broadly: Candidate HPV-specific T-cell clones and common TCR motifs came from functional assays in a couple of HPV16-positive patients.

Concerning this clone itself: Its specificity is not known.

Overall study findings and caveats: Only two HPV16-positive patients supplied the functional HPV-specificity definition. For HPV16-positive patients, expanding HPV-responsive T cells associated with longer recurrence-free survival. During treatment, candidate HPV-specific clones and E7-related motifs expanded in tumor.

The data were produced by immunoSEQ multiplex PCR, yet TCRdb's version contains in-frame clones alone and is incomplete. The table shows about 68,000 clones, with about 88% occurring only once. The CDR3 is 17 residues long. The V gene's germline CDR1 is MGHRA and CDR2 YSYEKL. J was trimmed by 4 bases and V by 3 bases; bases with no gene match: 8. Specimen: blood, collected from a patient who underwent chemoradiotherapy. The source is a human donor with HPV-associated anogenital cancer. This chain links TRBV4-1 with TRBJ2-5; 13 bases map to TRBD2. This chain's CDR3 is CASSHQLAGGPGETQYF. The CDR3 DNA reads as TGCGCCAGCAGCCACCAACTAGCGGGAGGGCCCGGAGAGACCCAGTACTTC.